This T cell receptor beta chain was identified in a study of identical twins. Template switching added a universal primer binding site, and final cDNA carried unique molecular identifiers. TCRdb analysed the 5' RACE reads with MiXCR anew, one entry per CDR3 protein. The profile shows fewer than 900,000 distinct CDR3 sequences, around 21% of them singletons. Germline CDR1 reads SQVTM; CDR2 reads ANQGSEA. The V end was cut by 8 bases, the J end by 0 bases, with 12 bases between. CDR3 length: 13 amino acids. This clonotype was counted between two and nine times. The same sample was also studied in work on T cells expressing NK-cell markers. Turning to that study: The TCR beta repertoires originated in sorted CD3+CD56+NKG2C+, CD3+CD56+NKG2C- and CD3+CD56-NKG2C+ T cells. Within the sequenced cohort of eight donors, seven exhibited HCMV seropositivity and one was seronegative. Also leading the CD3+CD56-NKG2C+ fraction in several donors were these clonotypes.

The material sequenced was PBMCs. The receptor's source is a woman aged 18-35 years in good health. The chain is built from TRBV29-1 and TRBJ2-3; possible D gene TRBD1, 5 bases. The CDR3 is CSSRGGSTDTQYF. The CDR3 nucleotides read TGCAGCTCTAGGGGTGGTAGCACAGATACGCAGTATTTT.